This TCR beta chain was retrieved from a study of OX40 agonist ivuxolimab in advanced cancers. Study context: All patients had ivuxolimab intravenously every 2 weeks at 0.01 to 10 mg/kg.

This clone was counted a few times. Its antigen is undetermined. Clones were read by immunoSEQ multiplex PCR, and TCRdb kept only the in-frame ones, dropping some. The sample has more than 100,000 clones; roughly 95% are singletons. Study-wide results and limits: Also showing low normalized T-cell clonal expansion were some of the nonresponders. The average count of expanded clones was higher among CD8+ T cells than among CD4+.

Material: CD4+ or CD8+ T cells sorted from blood, obtained in a trial of the OX40 agonist ivuxolimab. The sequence was obtained from an adult with an advanced solid tumor such as melanoma, head and neck, liver or kidney cancer.

Written as DNA, the CDR3 is TGTGCCAGCAGGACCGAATTACATAGCTATGGCTACACCTTC. As protein: CASRTELHSYGYTF. This chain links TRBV2 with TRBJ1-2; D gene uncertain. The CDR3 is 14 amino acids. Germline V gene sequence: CDR1 SNHLY, CDR2 FYNNEI. The V gene lost 6 bases and the J gene lost 4 bases, with 15 bases spanning the gap.